This T cell receptor beta chain was documented in a study of spatial heterogeneity in lung cancer. Study-level results: Relative to follow-up, resection was when ubiquitous expanded tumor TCRs appeared more in blood.

TCRdb analysed the 5' RACE reads with MiXCR anew, one entry per CDR3 protein. The sample includes about 38,000 distinct CDR3 sequences, roughly 8% of them seen just once. Time point: sample taken at primary tumor resection. No cell sorting; template was whole RNA from tumor, lung tissue or PBMC. With 5 bases removed from V and 6 bases from J, the gap between germline ends came to 12 bases. The CDR3 length is 14 residues. Germline V gene data show CDR1 as KGHDR and CDR2 as SFDVKD. There are a few counts of this clonotype. As yet, its antigen is unknown. The source is a male donor with early-stage non-small cell lung cancer. The chain links TRBV24-1 to TRBJ2-2; tentative D call: TRBD2 (6 bases). Source: PBMCs, taken at surgery. CDR3 sequence reads: CATSGGRWSGELFF. DNA for the CDR3: TGTGCCACCAGTGGAGGGAGGTGGTCCGGGGAGCTGTTTTTT.